These 10 T cell receptor beta chains came from one sample sequenced in a study of tumor-infiltrating lymphocytes in primary liver carcinoma. Blood RNA came from unsorted whole blood; germline DNA was also extracted. TCR beta cDNA was reverse-transcribed from approximately 0.45 ug of total RNA. The reaction used a constant-region primer and ProtoScript II reverse transcriptase. Each TCR beta library was derived from three nested multiplex PCR rounds that employed slightly modified ARM-PCR. A C-beta reverse primer was combined with TRBV1-TRBV30 forward primers in the first two PCR rounds, and each round had 10 cycles. TCRdb reprocessed the multiplex PCR reads with MiXCR, giving one entry per CDR3 protein. The table records 250,000 to 350,000 distinct CDR3 sequences, around three fifths of them present only once. Sequencing used peripheral blood. These receptors all come from a woman aged 25 to 39 with primary liver carcinoma and hepatitis B virus infection.

This sequence joins TRBV14 and TRBJ2-1; TRBD2 aligns across 14 bases. CDR3 length: 17 amino acids. Germline V gene data show CDR1 as SGHDN and CDR2 as FVKESK. Germline trimming cut 4 bases from V and 0 bases from J; bases unmatched to any gene: 2. Here the CDR3 reads CASSRGLAGASYNEQFF. Written as DNA, the CDR3 is TGTGCCAGCAGCCGGGGACTAGCGGGAGCCTCCTACAATGAGCAGTTCTTC.

The chain joins TRBV5-4 to TRBJ1-2, with 7 bases that match TRBD1. CDR1 and CDR2 (germline): SGHNT, YYREEE (reference sequence). The V gene end was trimmed by 5 bases and the J gene end by 4 bases; junction bases not matched to a gene: 8. This CDR3 has 14 amino acids. The CDR3 nucleotides read TGTGCCAGCAGTTTCCAGGGGGAGGTCTATGGCTACACCTTC. Residues: CASSFQGEVYGYTF.

For this clonotype: A much larger clone sits a single nucleotide away, making a read error possible. The chain couples TRBV13 to TRBJ2-1; D not certain. This CDR3 has 14 amino acids. Germline V lookup: CDR1 PRHDT, CDR2 FYEKMQ (reference sequence). V lost 10 bases, J lost 2 bases, and 15 bases lay in between. CDR3 coding DNA: TGTGCCAACGGCACAGCTCAAGCCTACAATGAGCAGTTCTTC. Translated: CANGTAQAYNEQFF.

On this clonotype itself: An end of the junction does not agree with germline; a read error may underlie this. The chain uses TRBV11-2 and TRBJ1-6; 7 bases map to TRBD1. This CDR3 is built from 15 residues. CDR1 is SGHAT, CDR2 FQNNGV, per germline. CDR3 region: CASRPGGDRDSPLRF. CDR3 coding DNA: TGTGCCAGCAGGCCAGGGGGAGACAGGGATTCACCCCTCCGCTTT. The whole variable domain, filled in from reference TRBV11-2 and TRBJ1-6, reads EAGVAQSPRYKIIEKRQSVAFWCNPISGHATLYWYQQILGQGPKLLIQFQNNGVVDDSQLPKDRFSAERLKGVDSTLKIQPAKLEDSAVYLCASRPGGDRDSPLRFGNGTRLTVT.

V is TRBV6-5 and J is TRBJ1-1, with a tentative D call TRBD1 (5 bases). Germline V lookup: CDR1 MNHEY, CDR2 SVGAGI. This CDR3 spans 16 amino acids. Trimming pared 0 bases from V and 5 bases from J, leaving 16 bases between. CDR3 DNA sequence: TGTGCCAGCAGTTACTCTTACGCAGGGTTAGGAACTGAAGCTTTCTTT. It encodes CASSYSYAGLGTEAFF.

On this clonotype itself: This may be a read error: a much more frequent sequence differs by one nucleotide. The rearrangement uses TRBV12-3 or TRBV12-4 and TRBJ1-5; TRBD1 matches 7 bases. This CDR3 contains 13 residues. CDR3 in amino acids: CTSSRQGYQPQHF. Here the CDR3 DNA reads TGTACCAGCAGCCGACAGGGTTATCAGCCCCAGCATTTT.

This clonotype was detected only once. Here the CDR3 DNA reads TGCGCCAGCAGGCTTAGGGCTAGCAGGAGTCGTGAGCAGTTCTTC. It encodes CASRLRASRSREQFF. V usage is TRBV4-1 and J usage is TRBJ2-1; a weak D match, TRBD2 (5 bases). Germline CDR1 MGHRA, CDR2 YSYEKL. The V end was cut by 6 bases, the J end by 9 bases, with 21 bases between. The CDR3 extends over 15 amino acids.

The chain has TRBV6-2 or TRBV6-3 and TRBJ1-5, with no clear D. The CDR3 is made up of 15 amino acids. CDR1 and CDR2 from the germline V gene are MNHEY and SVGEGT. Deletions cut 5 bases from V and 0 bases from J, with 11 bases between. CDR3 in amino acids: CASSPLDNSNQPQHF. CDR3 sequence (DNA): TGTGCCAGCAGTCCCCTCGACAATAGCAATCAGCCCCAGCATTTT.

The chain couples TRBV6-2 or TRBV6-3 to TRBJ2-7; tentative D call: TRBD2 (6 bases). CDR1 is MNHEY and CDR2 is SVGEGT in the germline V gene. There are 15 residues in the CDR3. V was pared by 0 bases and J by 0 bases, with 9 bases between. The CDR3 sequence: CASSYSGTSSYEQYF. CDR3 bases: TGTGCCAGCAGTTACTCAGGGACTTCCTCCTACGAGCAGTACTTC.

V and J are TRBV6-6 and TRBJ1-3, with D unresolved. CDR1 MNHNY and CDR2 SVGAGI come from the germline V gene (reference sequence). CDR3 length: 14 amino acids. Trimming cost V 2 bases and J 4 bases, with 9 bases left between them. The DNA for the CDR3 is TGTGCCAGCAGTTACGAGGGTTCCGGAAACACCATATATTTT. Its translation is CASSYEGSGNTIYF.